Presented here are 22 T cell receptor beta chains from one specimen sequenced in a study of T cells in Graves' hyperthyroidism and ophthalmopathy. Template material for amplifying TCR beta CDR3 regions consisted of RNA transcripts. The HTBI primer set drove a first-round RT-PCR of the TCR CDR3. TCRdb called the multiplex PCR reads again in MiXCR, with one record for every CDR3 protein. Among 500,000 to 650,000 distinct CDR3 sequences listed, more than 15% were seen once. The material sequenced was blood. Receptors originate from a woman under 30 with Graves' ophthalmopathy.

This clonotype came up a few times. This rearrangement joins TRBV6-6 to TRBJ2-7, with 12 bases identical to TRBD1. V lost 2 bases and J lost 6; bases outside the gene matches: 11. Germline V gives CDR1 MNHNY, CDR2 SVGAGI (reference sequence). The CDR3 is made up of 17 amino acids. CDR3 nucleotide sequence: TGTGCCAGCAGTTACCCACCACAGGGACAGGGGGCAGGCGAGCAGTACTTC. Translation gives CASSYPPQGQGAGEQYF.

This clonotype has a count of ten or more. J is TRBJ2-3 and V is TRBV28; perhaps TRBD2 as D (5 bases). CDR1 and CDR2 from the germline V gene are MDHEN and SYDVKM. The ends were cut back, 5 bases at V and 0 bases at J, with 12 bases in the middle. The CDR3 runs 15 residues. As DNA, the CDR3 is TGTGCCAGCAGTCGTCGAGGGCTAAGCACAGATACGCAGTATTTT. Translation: CASSRRGLSTDTQYF.

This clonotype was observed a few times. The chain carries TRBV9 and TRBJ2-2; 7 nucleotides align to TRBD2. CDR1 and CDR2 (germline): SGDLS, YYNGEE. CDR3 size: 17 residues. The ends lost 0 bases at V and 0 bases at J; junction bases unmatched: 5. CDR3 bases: TGTGCCAGCAGCGTAGCTGTTCGGGGGGCGAACACCGGGGAGCTGTTTTTT. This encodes CASSVAVRGANTGELFF.

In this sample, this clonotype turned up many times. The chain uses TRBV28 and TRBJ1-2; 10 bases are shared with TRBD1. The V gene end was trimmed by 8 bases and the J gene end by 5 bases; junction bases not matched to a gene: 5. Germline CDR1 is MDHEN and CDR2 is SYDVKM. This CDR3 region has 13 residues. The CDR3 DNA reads TGTGCCAGCCGGAGACAGGGGGCGTATGGCTACACCTTC. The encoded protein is CASRRQGAYGYTF.

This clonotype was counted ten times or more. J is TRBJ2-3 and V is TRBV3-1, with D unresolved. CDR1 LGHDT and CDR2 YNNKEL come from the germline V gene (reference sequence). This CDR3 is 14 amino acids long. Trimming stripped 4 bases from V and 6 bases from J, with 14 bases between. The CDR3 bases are TGTGCCAGCAGCCTGACCGAGGTCTACGATACGCAGTATTTT. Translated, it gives CASSLTEVYDTQYF.

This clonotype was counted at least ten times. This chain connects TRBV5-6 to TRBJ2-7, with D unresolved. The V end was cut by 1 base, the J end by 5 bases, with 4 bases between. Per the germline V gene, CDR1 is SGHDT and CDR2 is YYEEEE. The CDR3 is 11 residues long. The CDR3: CASSLWDEQYF. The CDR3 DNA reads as TGTGCCAGCAGCTTGTGGGACGAGCAGTACTTC. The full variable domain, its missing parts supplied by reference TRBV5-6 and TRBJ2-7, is DAGVTQSPTHLIKTRGQQVTLRCSPKSGHDTVSWYQQALGQGPQFIFQYYEEEERQRGNFPDRFSGHQFPNYSSELNVNALLLGDSALYLCASSLWDEQYFGPGTRLTVT.

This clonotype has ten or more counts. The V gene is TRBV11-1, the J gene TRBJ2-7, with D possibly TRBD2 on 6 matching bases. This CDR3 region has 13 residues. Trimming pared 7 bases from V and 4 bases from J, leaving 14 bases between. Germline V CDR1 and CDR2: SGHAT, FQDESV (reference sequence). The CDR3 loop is CASKGGTPYEQYF. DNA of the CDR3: TGTGCCAGCAAAGGCGGGACCCCATACGAGCAGTACTTC.

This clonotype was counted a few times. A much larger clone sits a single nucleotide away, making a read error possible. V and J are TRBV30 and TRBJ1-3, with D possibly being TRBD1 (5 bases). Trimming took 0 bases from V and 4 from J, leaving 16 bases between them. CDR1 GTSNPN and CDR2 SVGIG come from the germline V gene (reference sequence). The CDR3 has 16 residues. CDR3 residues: CAWSVAGVSLGNTIYF. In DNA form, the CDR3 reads TGTGCCTGGAGTGTGGCGGGGGTGTCTCTAGGAAACACCATATATTTT. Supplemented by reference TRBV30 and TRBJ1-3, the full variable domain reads SQTIHQWPATLVQPVGSPLSLECTVEGTSNPNLYWYRQAAGRGLQLLFYSVGIGQISSEVPQNLSASRPQDRQFILSSKKLLLSDSGFYLCAWSVAGVSLGNTIYFGEGSWLTVV.

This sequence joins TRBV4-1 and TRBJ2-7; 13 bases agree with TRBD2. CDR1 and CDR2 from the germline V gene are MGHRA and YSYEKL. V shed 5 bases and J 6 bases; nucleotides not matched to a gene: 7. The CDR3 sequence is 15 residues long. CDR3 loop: CASSSRTSGGGEQYF. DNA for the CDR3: TGCGCCAGCAGCTCTCGGACTAGCGGGGGAGGCGAGCAGTACTTC.

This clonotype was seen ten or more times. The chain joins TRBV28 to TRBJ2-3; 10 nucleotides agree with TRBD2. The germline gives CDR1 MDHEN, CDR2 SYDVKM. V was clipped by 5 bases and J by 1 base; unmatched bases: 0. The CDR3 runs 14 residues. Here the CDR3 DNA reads TGTGCCAGCAGTAGCGGGGGGGGCACAGATACGCAGTATTTT. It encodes CASSSGGGTDTQYF.

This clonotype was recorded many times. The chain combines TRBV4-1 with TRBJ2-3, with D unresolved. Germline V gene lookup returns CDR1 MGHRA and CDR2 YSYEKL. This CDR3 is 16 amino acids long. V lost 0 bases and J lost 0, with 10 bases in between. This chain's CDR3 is CASSQESHPSTDTQYF. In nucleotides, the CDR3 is TGCGCCAGCAGCCAAGAGAGCCATCCTAGCACAGATACGCAGTATTTT.

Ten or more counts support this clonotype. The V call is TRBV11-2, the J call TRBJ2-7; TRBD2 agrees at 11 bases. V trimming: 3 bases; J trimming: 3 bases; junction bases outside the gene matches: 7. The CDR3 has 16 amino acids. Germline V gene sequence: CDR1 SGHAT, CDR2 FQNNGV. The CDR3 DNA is TGTGCCAGCAGCTTCCCCGGGGGGACTAGCGGCTACGAGCAGTACTTC. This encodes CASSFPGGTSGYEQYF.

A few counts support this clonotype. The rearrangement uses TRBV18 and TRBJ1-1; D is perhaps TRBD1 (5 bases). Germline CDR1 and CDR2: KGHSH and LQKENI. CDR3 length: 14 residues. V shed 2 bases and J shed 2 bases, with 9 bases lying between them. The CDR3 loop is CASSPGGFNTEAFF. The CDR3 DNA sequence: TGTGCCAGCTCACCAGGGGGGTTCAACACTGAAGCTTTCTTT.

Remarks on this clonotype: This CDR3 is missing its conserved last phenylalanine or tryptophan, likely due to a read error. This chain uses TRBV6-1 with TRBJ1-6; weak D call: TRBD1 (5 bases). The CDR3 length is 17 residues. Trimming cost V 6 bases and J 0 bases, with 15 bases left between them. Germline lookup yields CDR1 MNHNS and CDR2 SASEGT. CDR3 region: CASSQDSLSSYNSPLHL. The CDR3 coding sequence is TGTGCCAGCAGCCAAGACAGTCTAAGCTCCTATAATTCACCCCTCCACCTT.

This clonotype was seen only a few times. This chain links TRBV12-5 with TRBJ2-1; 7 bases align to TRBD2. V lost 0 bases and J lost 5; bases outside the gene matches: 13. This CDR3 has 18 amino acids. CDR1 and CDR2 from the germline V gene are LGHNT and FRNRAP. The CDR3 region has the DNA TGTGCTAGTGGTTTGGTATTAGGGAGCGGGGTAGGGGACAATGAGCAGTTCTTC. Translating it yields CASGLVLGSGVGDNEQFF. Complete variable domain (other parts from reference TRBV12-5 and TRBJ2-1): DARVTQTPRHKVTEMGQEVTMRCQPILGHNTVFWYRQTMMQGLELLAYFRNRAPLDDSGMPKDRFSAEMPDATLATLKIQPSEPRDSAVYFCASGLVLGSGVGDNEQFFGPGTRLTVL.

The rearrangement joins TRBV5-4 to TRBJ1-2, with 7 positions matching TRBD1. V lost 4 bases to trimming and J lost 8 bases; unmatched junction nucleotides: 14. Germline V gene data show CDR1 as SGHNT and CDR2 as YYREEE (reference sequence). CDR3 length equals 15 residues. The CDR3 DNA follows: TGTGCCAGCAGCGAGGACAGGATTTTATCGTGGGGCTACACCTTC. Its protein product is CASSEDRILSWGYTF.

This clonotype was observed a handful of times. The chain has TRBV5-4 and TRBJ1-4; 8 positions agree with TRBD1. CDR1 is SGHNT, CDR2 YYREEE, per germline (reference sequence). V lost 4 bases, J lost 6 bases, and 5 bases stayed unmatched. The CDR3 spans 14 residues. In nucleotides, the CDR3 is TGTGCCAGCAGCCCGACAGGGGAGGATGAAAAACTGTTTTTT. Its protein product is CASSPTGEDEKLFF.

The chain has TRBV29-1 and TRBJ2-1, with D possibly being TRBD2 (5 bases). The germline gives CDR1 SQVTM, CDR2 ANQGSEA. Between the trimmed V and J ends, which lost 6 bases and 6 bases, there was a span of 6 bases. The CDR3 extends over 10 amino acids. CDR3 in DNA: TGCAGCGTGAGGGTCAATGAGCAGTTCTTC. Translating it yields CSVRVNEQFF.

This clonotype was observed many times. The CDR3 DNA follows: TGTGCCAGCAGTTTCGGGACAGGGTCTATGGACCTCCACTTT. Its translation: CASSFGTGSMDLHF. The V and J genes are TRBV7-2 and TRBJ1-6; 9 bases fit TRBD1. Germline lookup yields CDR1 SGHTA and CDR2 FQGNSA. Trimming took 6 bases from V and 15 from J; bases not matched to a gene: 12. This CDR3 contains 14 residues.

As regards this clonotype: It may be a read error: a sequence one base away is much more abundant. The DNA for the CDR3 is TGTGCCAGCAGTTCCTATAGCGGGAGGGCCTTGTATGAGCAGTTCTTC. Its protein is CASSSYSGRALYEQFF. V usage is TRBV6-2 or TRBV6-3 and J usage is TRBJ2-1, with 11 bases fitting TRBD2. Germline CDR1 reads MNHEY; CDR2 reads SVGEGT. CDR3 size: 16 residues. V lost 4 bases and J lost 8; bases outside the gene matches: 10.

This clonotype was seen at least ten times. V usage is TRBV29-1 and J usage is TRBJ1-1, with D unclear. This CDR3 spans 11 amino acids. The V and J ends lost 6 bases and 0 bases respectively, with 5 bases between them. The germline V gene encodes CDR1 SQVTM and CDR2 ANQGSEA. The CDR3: CSVFMNTEAFF. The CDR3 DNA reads TGCAGCGTGTTCATGAACACTGAAGCTTTCTTT.

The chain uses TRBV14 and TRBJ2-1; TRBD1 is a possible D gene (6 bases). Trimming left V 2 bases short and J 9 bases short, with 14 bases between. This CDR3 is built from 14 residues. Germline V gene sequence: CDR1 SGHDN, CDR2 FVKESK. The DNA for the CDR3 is TGTGCCAGCAGCCAACTACAGGGTTCAGCTGAGCAGTTCTTC. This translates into CASSQLQGSAEQFF.